The next 18 T cell receptor beta chains were all read from a single sample in a study of cytotoxic CD8 clonotypes in ibrutinib-treated CLL. Clones were read by immunoSEQ multiplex PCR, and TCRdb kept only the in-frame ones, dropping some. The sample holds 140,000 to 150,000 clones, 76% seen once. This material consisted of PBMCs, taken after 24 months of ibrutinib treatment. The receptors come from a human donor with chronic lymphocytic leukemia.

The V and J genes are TRBV28 and TRBJ2-6, with a weak D call TRBD2 (6 bases). Germline CDR1 is MDHEN and CDR2 is SYDVKM. Trimming cost V 3 bases and J 1 base, with 10 bases left between them. This CDR3 contains 16 residues. As DNA, the CDR3 is TGTGCCAGCAGTTTTATTGGGGGGTCTGGGGCCAACGTCCTGACTTTC. It specifies CASSFIGGSGANVLTF.

The rearrangement joins TRBV19 to TRBJ2-7, with a possible D match to TRBD1 (5 bases). Germline V gives CDR1 LNHDA, CDR2 SQIVND (reference sequence). The CDR3 spans 14 residues. The V end was cut by 3 bases, the J end by 2 bases, with 11 bases between. The CDR3 DNA follows: TGTGCCAGTAGTATCATGGCAGGGCCCTACGAGCAGTACTTC. It is translated as CASSIMAGPYEQYF.

The rearrangement links TRBV4-2 to TRBJ2-2; 11 bases are shared with TRBD2. V trimming: 5 bases; J trimming: 4 bases; junction bases outside the gene matches: 15. This CDR3 has 19 residues. Germline V gene lookup returns CDR1 LGHNA and CDR2 YNFKEQ. CDR3 residues: CASSYHRASGGLGTGELFF. Here the CDR3 DNA reads TGTGCCAGCAGCTACCACCGAGCTAGCGGGGGGTTGGGCACCGGGGAGCTGTTTTTT.

This clone has only a few counts. The rearrangement links TRBV18 to TRBJ2-3; D remains ambiguous. The V gene's germline CDR1 is KGHSH and CDR2 LQKENI. Trimming cost V 3 bases and J 5 bases, with 9 bases left between them. The CDR3 length is 13 residues. Here the CDR3 DNA reads TGTGCCAGCTCACCCCACCTCAGAGATACGCAGTATTTT. The encoded protein is CASSPHLRDTQYF.

The rearrangement uses TRBV2 and TRBJ1-4, with D perhaps TRBD1 (6 bases). Germline CDR1 SNHLY, CDR2 FYNNEI. V lost 4 bases and J 4 bases, leaving 13 bases between the germline ends. The CDR3 runs 15 residues. The CDR3 DNA reads TGTGCCAGCAGTGTAGGACAGAGGATTAATGAAAAACTGTTTTTT. Its protein product is CASSVGQRINEKLFF.

The chain recombines TRBV7-8 with TRBJ2-2; TRBD1 matches 8 bases. The CDR3 is 17 amino acids. Germline V lookup: CDR1 SGHVS, CDR2 FQNEAQ. The junction had 8 bases not matched to a gene; V was cut back by 0 bases and J by 5 bases. The CDR3 region is CASSLAPTGDRTGELFF. CDR3 coding DNA: TGTGCCAGCAGCTTAGCACCGACAGGGGACCGAACCGGGGAGCTGTTTTTT.

The chain recombines TRBV5-6 with TRBJ1-2, with a weak D call TRBD1 (6 bases). The V and J ends lost 0 bases and 1 base respectively, with 10 bases between them. Germline loops: CDR1 SGHDT, CDR2 YYEEEE. The CDR3 has 15 residues. As DNA, the CDR3 is TGTGCCAGCAGCTTGGGCGGGACACATAACTATGGCTACACCTTC. Encoded protein: CASSLGGTHNYGYTF.

This clone was found a few times. The V call is TRBV28, the J call TRBJ2-7, with 10 bases matching TRBD2. J lost 5 bases, V lost 0 bases, and 16 bases had no gene match. This CDR3 comprises 19 residues. Germline values: CDR1 MDHEN, CDR2 SYDVKM. The CDR3: CASSLWGWASGSGANEQYF. The CDR3 DNA reads as TGTGCCAGCAGTTTATGGGGGTGGGCTAGCGGGAGCGGCGCGAACGAGCAGTACTTC.

The gene calls are TRBV7-2 and TRBJ1-1; 9 nucleotides line up with TRBD1. Germline lookup yields CDR1 SGHTA and CDR2 FQGNSA. With 4 bases clipped from V and 10 bases from J, the junction kept 7 bases outside the gene matches. This CDR3 contains 13 residues. The CDR3 sequence is CASSSGTGRAAFF. CDR3 bases: TGTGCCAGCAGCTCGGGGACAGGGCGAGCAGCTTTCTTT. Full variable domain (remainder filled in from reference TRBV7-2 and TRBJ1-1): GAGVSQSPSNKVTEKGKDVELRCDPISGHTALYWYRQSLGQGLEFLIYFQGNSAPDKSGLPSDRFSAERTGGSVSTLTIQRTQQEDSAVYLCASSSGTGRAAFFGQGTRLTVV.

In this sample, this clone turned up a few times. The V call is TRBV5-1, the J call TRBJ2-7; D unresolved. Germline CDR1 is SGHRS and CDR2 is YFSETQ. The CDR3 extends over 15 amino acids. Trimming shortened V by 4 bases and J by 2 bases, and 16 bases separated the two germline ends. The CDR3 region has the DNA TGCGCCAGCAGCCCGCAATCTACGCCCACCTACGAGCAGTACTTC. Its protein product is CASSPQSTPTYEQYF.

V usage is TRBV5-1 and J usage is TRBJ2-1; 14 bases map to TRBD2. This CDR3 spans 16 amino acids. Germline V gives CDR1 SGHRS, CDR2 YFSETQ. V lost 2 bases and J lost 10; bases outside the gene matches: 8. The CDR3 here is CASSFFATSGGAEQFF. CDR3 nucleotide sequence: TGCGCCAGCAGCTTTTTCGCGACTAGCGGGGGGGCCGAGCAGTTCTTC.

V usage is TRBV11-2 and J usage is TRBJ1-1; perhaps TRBD1 as D (6 bases). The length of the CDR3 is 17 residues. Trimming cost V 4 bases and J 5 bases, with 23 bases left between them. Germline-derived CDR1 and CDR2 are SGHAT and FQNNGV. The DNA of the CDR3 is TGTGCCAGCAGCTCCCCCCGGGGAGGGGGGTCTGGGACTGAAGCTTTCTTT. Encoded protein: CASSSPRGGGSGTEAFF.

The rearrangement uses TRBV5-6 and TRBJ1-5, with a possible D match to TRBD1 (5 bases). The germline V gene encodes CDR1 SGHDT and CDR2 YYEEEE. The CDR3 is made up of 15 amino acids. V lost 0 bases, J lost 2 bases, and 9 bases lay in between. This chain's CDR3 is CASSLGAGGNQPQHF. The DNA for the CDR3 is TGTGCCAGCAGCTTGGGTGCGGGGGGCAATCAGCCCCAGCATTTT. The full variable domain, with the rest looked up from reference TRBV5-6 and TRBJ1-5, is DAGVTQSPTHLIKTRGQQVTLRCSPKSGHDTVSWYQQALGQGPQFIFQYYEEEERQRGNFPDRFSGHQFPNYSSELNVNALLLGDSALYLCASSLGAGGNQPQHFGDGTRLSIL.

V is TRBV6-1 and J is TRBJ1-2, with a possible D match to TRBD1 (6 bases). Trimming shortened V by 7 bases and J by 4 bases, and 16 bases separated the two germline ends. This CDR3 is built from 14 residues. Germline V gene sequence: CDR1 MNHNS, CDR2 SASEGT. The CDR3 is CASNPTGRGYGYTF. The CDR3 bases are TGTGCCAGCAACCCCACAGGGAGGGGCTATGGCTACACCTTC.

V is TRBV19 and J is TRBJ2-7; 8 nucleotides align to TRBD1. Looked up from germline, CDR1 is LNHDA and CDR2 is SQIVND (reference sequence). V shed 4 bases, J shed 2 bases, and the junction held 7 bases outside the gene matches. The CDR3 runs to 15 residues. Written as DNA, the CDR3 is TGTGCCAGTAGTAAGCCGGGGACAGGAACCTACGAGCAGTACTTC. Its translation is CASSKPGTGTYEQYF.

This clone has a handful of counts. The gene calls are TRBV19 and TRBJ1-2; D is unclear. This CDR3 has 12 amino acids. Germline V gene sequence: CDR1 LNHDA, CDR2 SQIVND (reference sequence). V shed 3 bases and J shed 8 bases, with 10 bases lying between them. The CDR3 DNA reads as TGTGCCAGTAGTATTTGGGGTCTCGGCTACACCTTC. Translated, it gives CASSIWGLGYTF. Based on the CDR3 plus reference TRBV19 and TRBJ1-2, the full variable domain is DGGITQSPKYLFRKEGQNVTLSCEQNLNHDAMYWYRQDPGQGLRLIYYSQIVNDFQKGDIAEGYSVSREKKESFPLTVTSAQKNPTAFYLCASSIWGLGYTFGSGTRLTVV.

This clone was picked up one time. This rearrangement joins TRBV13 to TRBJ2-2; 14 positions agree with TRBD2. This CDR3 contains 18 residues. The V segment lost 4 bases and the J segment 4 bases; nucleotides outside the gene matches: 8. Looked up from germline, CDR1 is PRHDT and CDR2 is FYEKMQ (reference sequence). The CDR3 DNA is TGTGCCAGCAGCTCGCCGGGACTAGCGGGAGTTGGCACCGGGGAGCTGTTTTTT. This gives the protein CASSSPGLAGVGTGELFF.

This chain uses TRBV4-3 with TRBJ1-6; weak D call: TRBD1 (5 bases). Germline V lookup: CDR1 LGHNA, CDR2 YSLEER. The length of the CDR3 is 20 residues. The ends were cut back, 0 bases at V and 7 bases at J, with 25 bases in the middle. CDR3 sequence: CASSQDRWVGSRERNSPLHF. As DNA, the CDR3 is TGCGCCAGCAGCCAAGATCGTTGGGTGGGTAGCAGGGAAAGGAATTCACCCCTCCACTTT.